This section outlines one T cell receptor (beta chain) sequence together with its context. V shed 0 bases and J shed 6 bases, with 21 bases lying between them. Germline V CDR1 and CDR2: SGDLS, YYNGEE. The CDR3 runs to 17 residues. The entry originates in a study of T cell responses to AZD1222 COVID-19 vaccine. Here immunoSEQ multiplex PCR was the method, and the copy in TCRdb shows in-frame clones only, minus some. In the table there are 80,000 to 100,000 clones, 80% to 90% of which are singletons. This chain uses TRBV9 with TRBJ1-1; D may be TRBD1 (5 bases). The sequenced sample was peripheral blood, obtained 28 days after the second AZD1222 dose. This sequence originates from an adult who received the AZD1222 COVID-19 vaccine. CDR3 nucleotide sequence: TGTGCCAGCAGCGTAGCCCCCCCCGGTGTAGGGGTGGCTGAAGCTTTCTTT. This sequence encodes CASSVAPPGVGVAEAFF.